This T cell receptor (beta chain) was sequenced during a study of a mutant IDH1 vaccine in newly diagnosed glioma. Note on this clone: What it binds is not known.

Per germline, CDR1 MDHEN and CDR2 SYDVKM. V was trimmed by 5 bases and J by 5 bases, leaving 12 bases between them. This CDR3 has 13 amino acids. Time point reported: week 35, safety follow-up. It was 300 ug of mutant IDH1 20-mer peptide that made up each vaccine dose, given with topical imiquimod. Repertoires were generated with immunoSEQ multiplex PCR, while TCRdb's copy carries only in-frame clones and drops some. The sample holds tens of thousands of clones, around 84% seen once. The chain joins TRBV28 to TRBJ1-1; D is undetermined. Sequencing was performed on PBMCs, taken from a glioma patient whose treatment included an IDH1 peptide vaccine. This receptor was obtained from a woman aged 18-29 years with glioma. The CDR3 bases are TGTGCCAGCAGTCACCCGTGGGGAACTGAAGCTTTCTTT. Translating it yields CASSHPWGTEAFF.